Presented here are 22 T cell receptor beta chains from one specimen sequenced in a study of neurological immune-mediated disorders. MiXCR was run by TCRdb on the 5' RACE reads, yielding one entry per CDR3 protein. Among roughly 34,000 distinct CDR3 sequences, roughly 4.4% were seen once, and the ten largest hold more than 20%. Specimen: PBMCs. Source of these receptors: a man younger than 30 in good health.

This clonotype was recorded many times. The rearrangement links TRBV5-6 to TRBJ2-7; D uncertain. V dropped 6 bases and J dropped 3 bases, with 13 bases sitting between them. The CDR3 contains 13 residues. Germline loops: CDR1 SGHDT, CDR2 YYEEEE. The CDR3 DNA sequence: TGTGCCAGCACCCCTTGGGATCTCTACGAGCAGTACTTC. Translation gives CASTPWDLYEQYF.

This clonotype was counted at least ten times. The genes are TRBV7-9 and TRBJ2-5; 7 nucleotides agree with TRBD2. Germline CDR1 is SEHNR and CDR2 is FQNEAQ (reference sequence). V lost 8 bases and J lost 3; bases outside the gene matches: 9. This CDR3 has 14 residues. The DNA for the CDR3 is TGTGCCAGCGCGGCAAGGGCGGGGGAAGAGACCCAGTACTTC. This gives the protein CASAARAGEETQYF.

This clonotype was recorded a few times. V usage is TRBV7-8 and J usage is TRBJ1-1; 12 positions agree with TRBD1. Germline CDR1 and CDR2: SGHVS and FQNEAQ. V shed 6 bases and J 5 bases; nucleotides not matched to a gene: 7. This CDR3 comprises 15 residues. The CDR3 spells CASRGQGAYTTEAFF. The CDR3 DNA reads as TGTGCCAGCAGGGGACAGGGGGCGTATACTACTGAAGCTTTCTTT. Based on the CDR3 plus reference TRBV7-8 and TRBJ1-1, the full variable domain is GAGVSQSPRYKVAKRGQDVALRCDPISGHVSLFWYQQALGQGPEFLTYFQNEAQLDKSGLPSDRFFAERPEGSVSTLKIQRTQQEDSAVYLCASRGQGAYTTEAFFGQGTRLTVV.

This clonotype was picked up many times. This CDR3 reads CASSLIGLGFLSKNSYEQYF. The CDR3 nucleotides are TGTGCCAGCAGCTTAATCGGATTAGGGTTCCTCTCCAAAAACTCCTACGAGCAGTACTTC. The chain has TRBV11-2 and TRBJ2-7; D gene unclear. CDR3 length: 20 amino acids. Trimming pared 2 bases from V and 0 bases from J, leaving 26 bases between. The germline gives CDR1 SGHAT, CDR2 FQNNGV.

The sample holds many counts of this clonotype. In nucleotides, the CDR3 is TGCGCCAGCAGCGGAGGTCGGACTAGCTTTCAGGAGACCCAGTACTTC. It codes for CASSGGRTSFQETQYF. J is TRBJ2-5 and V is TRBV5-1, with 8 bases that match TRBD2. The CDR3 covers 16 residues. V lost 4 bases to trimming and J lost 5 bases; unmatched junction nucleotides: 13. Looked up from germline, CDR1 is SGHRS and CDR2 is YFSETQ.

This clonotype was recorded at least ten times. This chain connects TRBV29-1 to TRBJ2-1; D is perhaps TRBD2 (5 bases). The V end was cut by 3 bases, the J end by 7 bases, with 19 bases between. The germline CDR1 and CDR2 sequences are SQVTM and ANQGSEA. The CDR3 contains 15 residues. CDR3 residues: CSVDASYEIVNEQFF. CDR3 DNA: TGCAGCGTTGACGCTAGCTACGAGATAGTGAATGAGCAGTTCTTC.

In its sample, this clonotype was seen many times. CDR3 amino acids: CASSPTWDSGYGYTF. Written as DNA, the CDR3 is TGTGCCAGCAGCCCCACCTGGGACAGTGGTTATGGCTACACCTTC. This chain links TRBV5-6 with TRBJ1-2, with 7 bases matching TRBD1. The CDR3 is made up of 15 amino acids. CDR1 and CDR2 (germline): SGHDT, YYEEEE. V lost 4 bases, J lost 5 bases, and 11 bases stayed unmatched.

This clonotype was counted many times. The chain employs TRBV5-5 and TRBJ2-7, with TRBD1 identical over 9 bases. The germline V gene has CDR1 SGHKS and CDR2 YYEKEE (reference sequence). With V trimmed by 4 bases and J by 7 bases, 3 bases remained unmatched. The CDR3 has 12 amino acids. CDR3 DNA: TGTGCCAGCAGCGTGACAGGGGGGGAGCAGTACTTC. Translating it yields CASSVTGGEQYF.

This clonotype showed up many times. The V and J genes are TRBV27 and TRBJ2-2; D not certain. The CDR3 runs 13 residues. CDR1 is MNHEY and CDR2 is SMNVEV in the germline V gene (reference sequence). V lost 4 bases, J lost 2 bases, and 5 bases lay in between. CDR3 protein: CASSSSNTGELFF. In nucleotides, the CDR3 is TGTGCCAGCAGTTCGAGCAACACCGGGGAGCTGTTTTTT.

This clonotype was counted at least ten times. The chain employs TRBV6-6 and TRBJ2-1, with 11 bases matching TRBD2. The CDR3 loop spans 14 amino acids. CDR1 is MNHNY, CDR2 SVGAGI, per germline (reference sequence). V was clipped by 7 bases and J by 7 bases; unmatched bases: 6. For the CDR3, the DNA is TGTGCCAGCAACAGAATAGCGGGGGGGAATGAGCAGTTCTTC. Protein product: CASNRIAGGNEQFF.

There are many counts of this clonotype. The chain carries TRBV20-1 and TRBJ2-5, with D perhaps TRBD1 (7 bases). The CDR3 runs to 14 residues. Germline-derived CDR1 and CDR2 are DFQATT and SNEGSKA (reference sequence). Between the trimmed V and J ends, which lost 6 bases and 5 bases, there was a span of 19 bases. The DNA for the CDR3 is TGCAGTGCGACCCACCCACAGGGGAGGGAGACCCAGTACTTC. This encodes CSATHPQGRETQYF.

This clonotype was recorded many times. The chain joins TRBV4-2 to TRBJ2-7; maybe TRBD1 (6 bases). Trimming shortened V by 1 base and J by 6 bases, and 16 bases separated the two germline ends. The length of the CDR3 is 15 residues. Per the germline V gene, CDR1 is LGHNA and CDR2 is YNFKEQ. CDR3 coding DNA: TGTGCCAGCAGCCAAGTGGGCAGGGTGGGGGCCGAGCAGTACTTC. Translated, it gives CASSQVGRVGAEQYF.

This clonotype was seen many times. The rearrangement links TRBV12-3 or TRBV12-4 to TRBJ2-2; D remains unclear. The CDR3 is 11 residues long. V was cut by 1 base and J by 13 bases, with 7 bases left in between. CDR3 in DNA: TGTGCCAGCAGTTTAGAGGGTCGGCTGTTTTTT. Protein product: CASSLEGRLFF.

By sample share, this clonotype is medium-sized. V and J are TRBV20-1 and TRBJ1-1, with D hard to call. In germline, CDR1 is DFQATT, CDR2 SNEGSKA (reference sequence). V was clipped by 0 bases and J by 10 bases, with 15 bases between them. The length of the CDR3 is 13 residues. The CDR3, as DNA: TGCAGTGCTAGAGACGCAGGAAGAGGGCGAGCTTTCTTT. Its protein product is CSARDAGRGRAFF.

Here the CDR3 reads CASSRDTEAFF. CDR3 nucleotide sequence: TGTGCCAGCAGTAGGGACACTGAAGCTTTCTTT. The chain recombines TRBV6-5 with TRBJ1-1, with unresolved D. Between the trimmed V and J ends, which lost 5 bases and 3 bases, there was a span of 4 bases. Per the germline V gene, CDR1 is MNHEY and CDR2 is SVGAGI. The CDR3 runs 11 residues.

This clonotype was found many times. This chain joins TRBV20-1 and TRBJ1-1; TRBD1 matches at 9 bases. This CDR3 contains 14 residues. The ends lost 6 bases at V and 10 bases at J; junction bases unmatched: 15. Germline V CDR1 and CDR2: DFQATT, SNEGSKA (reference sequence). CDR3 DNA sequence: TGCAGTGCCCCATATTACGGGACAGGGACCGGAGCTTTCTTT. This sequence encodes CSAPYYGTGTGAFF.

This clonotype was counted ten times or more. The gene calls are TRBV11-2 and TRBJ2-5; 10 bases line up with TRBD1. CDR3 length: 16 amino acids. Germline trimming cut 2 bases from V and 2 bases from J; bases unmatched to any gene: 5. Germline V gene lookup returns CDR1 SGHAT and CDR2 FQNNGV. In DNA, the CDR3 is TGTGCCAGCAGCTTAATTGGGACAGGGGTTCAAGAGACCCAGTACTTC. Amino acid sequence: CASSLIGTGVQETQYF. The complete variable domain, with remaining parts taken from reference TRBV11-2 and TRBJ2-5, reads EAGVAQSPRYKIIEKRQSVAFWCNPISGHATLYWYQQILGQGPKLLIQFQNNGVVDDSQLPKDRFSAERLKGVDSTLKIQPAKLEDSAVYLCASSLIGTGVQETQYFGPGTRLLVL.

Ten or more counts support this clonotype. The chain uses TRBV6-5 and TRBJ1-4; D gene uncertain. Germline loops: CDR1 MNHEY, CDR2 SVGAGI. Trimming removed 5 bases at V and 14 bases at J, with 15 bases between. The CDR3 sequence is 12 residues long. The CDR3 loop is CASSNRGFGLFF. In nucleotides, the CDR3 is TGTGCCAGCAGTAACCGGGGTTTTGGGCTGTTTTTT.

This clonotype was seen at least ten times. The DNA for the CDR3 is TGCAGGGGTCAAAGGGGCGACAGGGTGCGCGGCCAGCCCCAGCATTTT. It specifies CRGQRGDRVRGQPQHF. The rearrangement links TRBV20-1 to TRBJ1-5; 7 nucleotides align to TRBD1. The CDR3 has 16 residues. The germline V gene encodes CDR1 DFQATT and CDR2 SNEGSKA (reference sequence).

This clonotype appeared many times. V gene TRBV14 combines with J gene TRBJ1-2; D gene uncertain. The germline V gene encodes CDR1 SGHDN and CDR2 FVKESK. V was clipped by 2 bases and J by 2 bases, with 6 bases between them. This CDR3 is 13 amino acids long. In DNA, the CDR3 is TGTGCCAGCAGCCAACGAGGGAACTATGGCTACACCTTC. Protein product: CASSQRGNYGYTF.

This clonotype was recorded many times. The chain joins TRBV5-1 to TRBJ2-5; 12 bases are shared with TRBD2. Losses at the gene ends were 0 bases for V and 6 bases for J; bases not matched to a gene: 6. The CDR3 runs to 16 residues. Per germline, CDR1 SGHRS and CDR2 YFSETQ. CDR3 nucleotides: TGCGCCAGCAGCTTGGAAGGGACTAGCGGGCTCAAGACCCAGTACTTC. It is translated as CASSLEGTSGLKTQYF.

This clonotype was observed many times. The genes are TRBV19 and TRBJ2-1; perhaps TRBD2 as D (6 bases). This CDR3 comprises 14 residues. The germline V and J ends were trimmed by 7 bases and 10 bases, with 20 bases remaining between them. Per the germline V gene, CDR1 is LNHDA and CDR2 is SQIVND (reference sequence). CDR3 DNA: TGTGCCAGTACTTCTCCCCTGGGGAGGAAGGAGCAGTTCTTC. As protein: CASTSPLGRKEQFF.